A selection of T cell receptor beta chains follows, all from one sample in a study of neurological immune-mediated disorders. One entry per CDR3 protein results from TCRdb running MiXCR on the 5' RACE reads. The sample records 15,000 to 25,000 distinct CDR3 sequences, about 7.5% being singletons. The sample comprised CD8+ T cells from blood. These receptors were obtained from a woman aged 25 to 39 with HTLV-1-associated myelopathy (HAM/TSP). CDR3s leave out the opening cysteine and the closing phenylalanine or tryptophan.

v_gene,CDR3aa
TRBV19,ASSPGQRNQPQH
TRBV4-1,ASSWSGIGNTIY
TRBV12-3/TRBV12-4,ASSPGLRSYEQY
TRBV29-1,SAERHYGYT
TRBV19,ASSPASHNEQF
TRBV6-2/TRBV6-3,ASLGGTNTGELF
TRBV20-1,SAGDYGYT
TRBV13,ASSPALGSGANVLT
TRBV11-2,ASSLLAGDQDTQY
TRBV20-1,SASPAYGGNEQF
TRBV7-8,ASSLALLSGGGVADTQY
TRBV12-3/TRBV12-4,ASSSDSRYGYT
TRBV20-1,SASPTGTDLPEAF
TRBV24-1,ATSDVDTYNEQF
TRBV2,ASSGTEIYNEQF
TRBV11-2,ASSPGPLINEQF
TRBV5-5,ASSLTGLDEKLF
TRBV20-1,SATGLAGGWYDTNTQY
TRBV5-1,ASSLGQGNEQY
TRBV9,ASSAGTGLNTGELF
TRBV20-1,SAGGRSSYNEQF
TRBV5-1,ASSLVSGDNQPQH
TRBV3-1,ASSQGDRATGELF
TRBV19,ASSKGNDYEQY
TRBV9,ASSPPGGPPDTEAF
TRBV27,ASSLSPGGNTEAF
TRBV7-9,ASSLGAYATGVTKAF